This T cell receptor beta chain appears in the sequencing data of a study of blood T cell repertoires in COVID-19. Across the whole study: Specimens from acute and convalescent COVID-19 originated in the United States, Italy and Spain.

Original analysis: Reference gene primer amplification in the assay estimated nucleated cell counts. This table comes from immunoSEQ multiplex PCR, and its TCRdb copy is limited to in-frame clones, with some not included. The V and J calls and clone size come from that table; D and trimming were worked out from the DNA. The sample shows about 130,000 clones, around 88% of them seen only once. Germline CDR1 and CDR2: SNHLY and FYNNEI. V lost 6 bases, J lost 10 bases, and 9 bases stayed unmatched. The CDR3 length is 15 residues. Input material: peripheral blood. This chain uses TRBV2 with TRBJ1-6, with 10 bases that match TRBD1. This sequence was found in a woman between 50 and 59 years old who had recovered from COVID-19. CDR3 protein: CASRGTGTGVSPLHF. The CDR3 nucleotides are TGTGCCAGCAGGGGAACGGGGACAGGGGTCTCACCCCTCCACTTT.